The 21 T cell receptor beta chains listed next were all sequenced from one sample in a study of T cell responses to AZD1222 COVID-19 vaccine. The protocol was immunoSEQ multiplex PCR, while the TCRdb copy is restricted to in-frame clones and leaves out a portion. Seen here are roughly 170,000 clones, 70% to 90% observed once, and the top ten hold less than 0.55%. Sample: peripheral blood, taken on day 0 of AZD1222 vaccination. These receptors all come from an adult in good health.

This chain uses TRBV2 with TRBJ2-7, with 9 bases fitting TRBD1. Germline trimming cut 4 bases from V and 11 bases from J; bases unmatched to any gene: 15. Germline CDR1 and CDR2: SNHLY and FYNNEI. There are 15 residues in the CDR3. In DNA form, the CDR3 reads TGTGCCAGCAGTGTCCAGGACAGGGGTGGTCTAGTAGAGTACTTC. It translates to CASSVQDRGGLVEYF.

V and J are TRBV6-5 and TRBJ1-6, with 9 bases lining up with TRBD1. CDR1 and CDR2 (germline): MNHEY, SVGAGI. This CDR3 contains 16 residues. The ends lost 1 base at V and 8 bases at J; junction bases unmatched: 6. In DNA, the CDR3 is TGTGCCAGCAGTTACTTACCGGACAGGGGTGATTCACCCCTCCACTTT. Translation: CASSYLPDRGDSPLHF.

The chain recombines TRBV19 with TRBJ1-2; D might be TRBD1 (5 bases). The CDR3 runs to 16 residues. Germline V gene lookup returns CDR1 LNHDA and CDR2 SQIVND (reference sequence). The ends were cut back, 5 bases at V and 3 bases at J, with 19 bases in the middle. The CDR3 loop is CASSPPDRPSYYGYTF. DNA of the CDR3: TGTGCCAGTAGTCCCCCCGACAGACCCTCTTACTATGGCTACACCTTC.

The chain links TRBV7-2 to TRBJ2-1; 13 bases are shared with TRBD2. Trimming cost V 4 bases and J 10 bases; bases outside gene matches: 13. CDR1 and CDR2 from the germline V gene are SGHTA and FQGNSA. The CDR3 is 17 residues long. The CDR3 spells CASSSSPGLAGELEQFF. CDR3 in DNA: TGTGCCAGCAGCTCATCGCCCGGACTAGCGGGGGAGTTGGAGCAGTTCTTC.

Concerning this clone itself: The same CDR3 can be traced to other DNA sequences in this sample. This sequence joins TRBV7-2 and TRBJ1-4, with TRBD1 matching 9 bases. The CDR3 spans 14 residues. Trimming removed 5 bases from V and 8 bases from J; junction bases left unmatched: 6. Germline V gene data show CDR1 as SGHTA and CDR2 as FQGNSA. The CDR3 nucleotides are TGTGCCAGCAGCCAGGGACAGGGAGGCGAAAAACTGTTTTTT. Translating it yields CASSQGQGGEKLFF.

The rearrangement links TRBV7-9 to TRBJ1-5; D perhaps matches TRBD1 (6 bases). Trimming removed 5 bases at V and 2 bases at J, with 10 bases between. CDR1 is SEHNR and CDR2 is FQNEAQ in the germline V gene (reference sequence). The CDR3 is 14 amino acids. The CDR3 coding sequence is TGTGCCAGCAGCAGGGGGGGAGGCAATCAGCCCCAGCATTTT. Protein product: CASSRGGGNQPQHF.

The chain combines TRBV5-1 with TRBJ1-4, with D possibly being TRBD1 (5 bases). V was pared by 2 bases and J by 8 bases, with 10 bases between. The length of the CDR3 is 13 residues. Germline V lookup: CDR1 SGHRS, CDR2 YFSETQ. The CDR3 spells CASSLNPGEKLFF. As DNA, the CDR3 is TGCGCCAGCAGCTTAAACCCAGGGGAAAAACTGTTTTTT. The variable domain in full, completed from reference TRBV5-1 and TRBJ1-4, reads KAGVTQTPRYLIKTRGQQVTLSCSPISGHRSVSWYQQTPGQGLQFLFEYFSETQRNKGNFPGRFSGRQFSNSRSEMNVSTLELGDSALYLCASSLNPGEKLFFGSGTQLSVL.

The chain is built from TRBV6-5 and TRBJ2-3; D is ambiguous. The germline gives CDR1 MNHEY, CDR2 SVGAGI. V lost 4 bases, J lost 5 bases, and 7 bases lay in between. The length of the CDR3 is 12 residues. The CDR3 reads CASSFGGDTQYF. CDR3 coding DNA: TGTGCCAGCAGTTTTGGTGGAGATACGCAGTATTTT.

The chain employs TRBV11-1 and TRBJ1-2; no definite D call. The V gene's germline CDR1 is SGHAT and CDR2 FQDESV (reference sequence). The CDR3 contains 12 residues. The germline V and J ends were trimmed by 2 bases and 6 bases, with 7 bases remaining between them. Here the CDR3 reads CASSLWGDGYTF. CDR3 nucleotide sequence: TGTGCCAGCAGCTTATGGGGAGATGGCTACACCTTC.

This chain joins TRBV12-3 or TRBV12-4 and TRBJ1-1; the D is unclear. The V gene lost 6 bases and the J gene lost 0 bases, with 8 bases spanning the gap. The CDR3 has 13 residues. CDR3 nucleotide sequence: TGTGCCAGCAGCTCCATCATGAACACTGAAGCTTTCTTT. Translated: CASSSIMNTEAFF.

The chain carries TRBV19 and TRBJ1-1, with 7 nucleotides matching TRBD1. CDR1 and CDR2 (germline): LNHDA, SQIVND (reference sequence). The CDR3 spans 16 residues. V dropped 10 bases and J dropped 3; count of bases not matched to a gene: 17. CDR3 nucleotide sequence: TGTGCCACGAACAGGGGCCCATTGAGGAGGGACACTGAAGCTTTCTTT. Translation gives CATNRGPLRRDTEAFF. The variable domain in full, with the rest retrieved from reference TRBV19 and TRBJ1-1, is DGGITQSPKYLFRKEGQNVTLSCEQNLNHDAMYWYRQDPGQGLRLIYYSQIVNDFQKGDIAEGYSVSREKKESFPLTVTSAQKNPTAFYLCATNRGPLRRDTEAFFGQGTRLTVV.

The table lists this clone with a few counts. This chain connects TRBV3-1 (or the pseudogene TRBV3-2) to TRBJ2-7; a weak D match, TRBD1 (5 bases). Germline V gives CDR1 LGHDT, CDR2 YNNKEL (reference sequence). This CDR3 contains 13 residues. Between the trimmed V and J ends, which lost 4 bases and 3 bases, there was a span of 10 bases. The CDR3 DNA sequence: TGTGCCAGCAGCCGATCGACAGACTACGAGCAGTACTTC. Its translation is CASSRSTDYEQYF.

This chain connects TRBV10-2 to TRBJ1-2, with 11 nucleotides matching TRBD1. After removal of 5 bases from V and 6 bases from J, the junction contained 5 bases not matched to a gene. This CDR3 has 14 residues. Germline CDR1 is WSHSY and CDR2 is SAAADI. This CDR3 reads CASSKGQGVDGYTF. CDR3 bases: TGCGCCAGCAGTAAGGGACAGGGGGTCGATGGCTACACCTTC.

V and J are TRBV5-1 and TRBJ1-1; D remains ambiguous. From germline, CDR1 is SGHRS and CDR2 YFSETQ. V lost 2 bases and J 2 bases, leaving 10 bases between the germline ends. This CDR3 is built from 14 residues. CDR3 sequence (DNA): TGCGCCAGCAGCTTTGAACAGACCAACACTGAAGCTTTCTTT. Residues: CASSFEQTNTEAFF.

This clone was observed a single time. The chain joins TRBV7-9 to TRBJ1-3, with D maybe TRBD1 (6 bases). Trimming took 7 bases from V and 0 from J, leaving 13 bases between them. CDR1 is SEHNR, CDR2 FQNEAQ, per germline (reference sequence). CDR3 size: 15 residues. CDR3 nucleotide sequence: TGTGCCAGCATACAGGGAACCGTCTCTGGAAACACCATATATTTT. As protein: CASIQGTVSGNTIYF.

Written as DNA, the CDR3 is TGTGCCAGCAGCTTAGGTGGGGCCCGCACTGAAGCTTTCTTT. Translating gives CASSLGGARTEAFF. The chain is built from TRBV5-4 and TRBJ1-1; D might be TRBD1 (5 bases). The CDR3 has 14 residues. Trimming stripped 2 bases from V and 4 bases from J, with 12 bases between. The germline V gene encodes CDR1 SGHNT and CDR2 YYREEE (reference sequence).

The rearrangement joins TRBV29-1 to TRBJ1-1, with a tentative D call TRBD1 (6 bases). V lost 5 bases, J lost 2 bases, and 15 bases lay in between. Germline CDR1 SQVTM, CDR2 ANQGSEA. CDR3 length: 14 amino acids. This CDR3 reads CSVRGGDINTEAFF. CDR3 in DNA: TGCAGCGTTCGGGGGGGGGACATTAACACTGAAGCTTTCTTT.

The chain employs TRBV11-2 and TRBJ1-2, with 10 bases that match TRBD1. This CDR3 is 13 amino acids long. Germline CDR1 is SGHAT and CDR2 is FQNNGV. J gave up 8 bases and V 5 bases, and 5 bases lay outside the gene matches. The CDR3 DNA is TGTGCCAGCAGCCCGGACAGGGGGAACGGCTACACCTTC. Translated: CASSPDRGNGYTF. Full variable domain (outside the CDR3, taken from reference TRBV11-2 and TRBJ1-2): EAGVAQSPRYKIIEKRQSVAFWCNPISGHATLYWYQQILGQGPKLLIQFQNNGVVDDSQLPKDRFSAERLKGVDSTLKIQPAKLEDSAVYLCASSPDRGNGYTFGSGTRLTVV.

Only one count was recorded for this clone. The rearrangement uses TRBV6-2 or TRBV6-3 and TRBJ2-7; D is unclear. Germline loops: CDR1 MNHEY, CDR2 SVGEGT. Trimming cost V 2 bases and J 6 bases, with 11 bases left between them. The CDR3 is made up of 13 amino acids. The DNA for the CDR3 is TGTGCCAGCAGTTACCCGCTGGTGACCGAGCAGTACTTC. Its translation: CASSYPLVTEQYF.

This clone appeared once. This sequence joins TRBV9 and TRBJ1-2; D is ambiguous. Germline values: CDR1 SGDLS, CDR2 YYNGEE. Deletions cut 1 base from V and 4 bases from J, with 5 bases between. The CDR3 runs to 12 residues. CDR3: CASSVSSYGYTF. The CDR3 region has the DNA TGTGCCAGCAGCGTATCAAGCTATGGCTACACCTTC.

V and J are TRBV7-9 and TRBJ1-2; 9 bases are shared with TRBD1. Trimming cost V 4 bases and J 2 bases; bases outside gene matches: 5. The CDR3 loop spans 15 amino acids. Germline loops: CDR1 SEHNR, CDR2 FQNEAQ (reference sequence). CDR3 protein: CASSSQDRGNYGYTF. The CDR3 bases are TGTGCCAGCAGCTCCCAGGACAGGGGAAACTATGGCTACACCTTC.